This T cell receptor beta chain was identified during a study of molecular identifiers for immune sequencing clone quantification. General observations from the study: In a background of about 900,000 naive cells, spiked Jurkat TCR RNA from one cell was reportedly detectable. Effector cells kept over 97% of their molecules in clones above 20 RNA copies, while naive cells kept under 1% there.

Bulk TCR library preparation followed previously described methods with listed TCR primers. MiXCR, run by TCRdb on the PCR reads, gives a single entry per CDR3 protein. The repertoire holds about 640,000 distinct CDR3 sequences, with about 20% as singletons. Researchers sorted naive CD8 T cells as cells that were CD8+CD4-CCR7+CD45RA+. This clonotype has only a few counts. Its antigen remains unknown. There are 14 residues in the CDR3. Trimming cost V 6 bases and J 2 bases, with 11 bases left between them. Germline loops: CDR1 MNHEY, CDR2 SMNVEV (reference sequence). The clonotype was recovered from a human donor in good health. Some libraries in this study had Jurkat cell RNA spiked in. The chain links TRBV27 to TRBJ2-1; D tentatively fits TRBD1 or TRBD2 (6 bases each). The sample taken for sequencing was naive CD8+ T cells from blood, with Jurkat cell RNA spiked in. Subset specified: FACS-sorted CD8+CD4-CCR7+CD45RA+ naive T cells. CDR3 bases: TGTGCCAGCAGGGAGGGGGAGGCCTACAATGAGCAGTTCTTC. This sequence encodes CASREGEAYNEQFF.